This T cell receptor beta chain was captured in a study of blood T cell repertoires in COVID-19. V gave up 3 bases and J gave up 4 bases, with 9 bases separating them. Per germline, CDR1 KGHSH and CDR2 LQKENI. The CDR3 is made up of 13 amino acids. Assay used: immunoSEQ multiplex PCR; TCRdb lists only in-frame clones, some missing. The data hold 150,000 to 180,000 clones, with about four fifths observed a single time. The TCR was taken from a woman between 55 and 75 years old with acute or convalescent COVID-19. V gene TRBV18 combines with J gene TRBJ1-2; D call uncertain. What was sequenced was peripheral blood. CDR3 in amino acids: CASSPPVIYGYTF. Written as DNA, the CDR3 is TGTGCCAGCTCACCCCCGGTAATCTATGGCTACACCTTC. Full variable domain (outside the CDR3, taken from reference TRBV18 and TRBJ1-2): NAGVMQNPRHLVRRRGQEARLRCSPMKGHSHVYWYRQLPEEGLKFMVYLQKENIIDESGMPKERFSAEFPKEGPSILRIQQVVRGDSAAYFCASSPPVIYGYTFGSGTRLTVV.